This T cell receptor beta chain is from a study of shared clonotypes between healthy human individuals. In the study overall: Researchers assigned three CD4 naive, three CD4 memory, two CD8 naive and one CD8 memory plate to each donor.

Measured with immunoSEQ multiplex PCR; TCRdb has only the in-frame clones, and not every one. The sample holds 2,100,000 or so clones; more than 90% are singletons and the top ten take around 0.13%. Turning to this clone: Other DNA variants within this sample encode the same CDR3.

Looked up from germline, CDR1 is SGHRS and CDR2 is YFSETQ. V was trimmed by 0 bases and J by 2 bases, leaving 5 bases between them. CDR3 size: 13 residues. The donors were all Caucasian adults (living in Nashville, Tennessee). The chain recombines TRBV5-1 with TRBJ1-1; D is uncertain. The receptor was derived from a man aged 18-30 years in good health. The sample comprised naive CD4+ T cells sorted from blood. Subset described: CD45RA+ positively selected. In nucleotides, the CDR3 is TGCGCCAGCAGCTTGGGCAGTAACACTGAAGCTTTCTTT. The encoded protein is CASSLGSNTEAFF.